Listed below are T cell receptor beta chains from one sample, sequenced in a study of control samples from healthy donors and cancer patients. Sequencing was performed with immunoSEQ multiplex PCR; in TCRdb, only in-frame clones are kept and a portion is missing. The table includes 100,000 to 150,000 clones, about 90% detected once. Sequencing was performed on blood. The receptors shown here come from a man younger than 35 in good health. The conserved cysteine and the conserved F or W are not part of the CDR3 here. Part of the rows lack a size; the others show once, few, many or a class for expanded clones.

v_call	j_call	clone_size	cdr3_aa
TRBV3-1/TRBV3-2	TRBJ1-2	NA	ASSQDGQGNYGYT
TRBV5-1	TRBJ1-3	NA	ASRNKGNTIY
TRBV3-1/TRBV3-2	TRBJ2-3	NA	ASSASSGRAEDTQY
TRBV24-1	TRBJ2-3	NA	ATSDYPRLPNTQY
TRBV21-1	TRBJ1-5	NA	ASSAGYLSNQPQH
TRBV7-9	TRBJ2-7	NA	ASSGGTSGTAYEQY
TRBV7-3	TRBJ1-6	NA	ASSSRGTGQSPLH
TRBV12-3/TRBV12-4	TRBJ2-3	few	ASVSPDTQY
TRBV11-2	TRBJ1-3	NA	ASSKQGGTGNTIY
TRBV11-3	TRBJ2-7	NA	ASSLGQPYEQY
TRBV24-1	TRBJ2-6	NA	ATSVGGTGANVLT
TRBV11-2	TRBJ1-1	once	ASSSDRSTEAF
TRBV4-3	TRBJ2-1	NA	ASSQDRRTSVHNEQF
TRBV12-5	TRBJ2-1	NA	ASGLTTSGRNNEQF
TRBV5-1	TRBJ2-5	NA	ASSTGLAGGLETQY
TRBV6-5	TRBJ1-1	NA	ASSRGDMNTEAF
TRBV6-1	TRBJ2-5	NA	ASSEFRGYQETQY
TRBV30	TRBJ2-1	NA	AWSVGGAAYNEQF
TRBV2	TRBJ1-1	NA	ASISRGGNTEAF
TRBV6-6	TRBJ1-4	NA	ASSFGGFEKLF
TRBV6-5	TRBJ1-1	NA	ASSYSAGTEAF
TRBV2	TRBJ2-7	NA	ASKSQREARYEQY
TRBV14	TRBJ2-7	once	ASSLWTSTAPYEQY
TRBV14	TRBJ2-3	NA	ASSQDLGGGQY
TRBV2	TRBJ2-7	NA	ASSSQGQGYEQY
TRBV5-8	TRBJ1-5	once	ASSSGTGRNQPQH
TRBV27	TRBJ1-3	NA	ASGPDRGNTIY
TRBV18	TRBJ2-7	NA	ASSPASGRTYEQY
TRBV7-7	TRBJ2-5	NA	ASSSAWRETQY
TRBV13	TRBJ2-5	NA	ASSLVGGRAKETQY
TRBV7-9	TRBJ1-1	NA	ASSGWSQGRRNTEAF
TRBV27	TRBJ2-3	NA	ASSSIAGVADTQY
TRBV2	TRBJ2-1	NA	ASSPGTSGSNEQF
TRBV19	TRBJ1-5	once	ASSDTRGARLDQPQH
TRBV4-3	TRBJ1-1	NA	ASSQDADILNTEAF
TRBV6-1	TRBJ2-2	NA	ASSERVTSGTGELF
TRBV7-8	TRBJ2-7	NA	ASSLRNEQY
TRBV12-3/TRBV12-4	TRBJ1-1	once	ASSFLGGASAF
TRBV5-1	TRBJ2-1	NA	ASSLDGSSYNEQF
TRBV12-3/TRBV12-4	TRBJ1-5	few	ASSLTGMRPQH
TRBV5-4	TRBJ1-4	NA	ASSEEGGTNEKLF
TRBV2	TRBJ2-7	NA	ASSPRSGRASEQY
TRBV10-2	TRBJ2-1	few	ASRLAGDENEQF
TRBV6-5	TRBJ1-1	NA	ASSSGVSTEAF
TRBV5-6	TRBJ2-5	NA	ASSLVSGVGETQY
TRBV10-3	TRBJ2-3	NA	AISESGDTQY
TRBV11-2	TRBJ2-7	NA	ASSLGRTPLYEQY
TRBV30	TRBJ1-2	NA	AWSMSRTNYGYT
TRBV14	TRBJ2-6	NA	ASSQVQSFSGANVLT
TRBV19	TRBJ1-4	NA	ASSDSQENEKLF
TRBV27	TRBJ2-5	NA	ASSAIDRVKTQY
TRBV7-9	TRBJ1-1	NA	ASSLALASDDEAF
TRBV6-5	TRBJ1-2	NA	ASRTTGGPSGYT
TRBV5-1	TRBJ2-7	NA	ASSPQRARESEQY
TRBV6-4	TRBJ2-3	NA	ASRALGTGVTDTQY
TRBV9	TRBJ2-3	NA	ASSAIRDTQY
TRBV7-8	TRBJ2-3	NA	ASSLGGVVGVTDTQY
TRBV7-2	TRBJ1-5	NA	ASSRTADQPQH
TRBV5-4	TRBJ2-3	NA	ASSLVLADTDTQY